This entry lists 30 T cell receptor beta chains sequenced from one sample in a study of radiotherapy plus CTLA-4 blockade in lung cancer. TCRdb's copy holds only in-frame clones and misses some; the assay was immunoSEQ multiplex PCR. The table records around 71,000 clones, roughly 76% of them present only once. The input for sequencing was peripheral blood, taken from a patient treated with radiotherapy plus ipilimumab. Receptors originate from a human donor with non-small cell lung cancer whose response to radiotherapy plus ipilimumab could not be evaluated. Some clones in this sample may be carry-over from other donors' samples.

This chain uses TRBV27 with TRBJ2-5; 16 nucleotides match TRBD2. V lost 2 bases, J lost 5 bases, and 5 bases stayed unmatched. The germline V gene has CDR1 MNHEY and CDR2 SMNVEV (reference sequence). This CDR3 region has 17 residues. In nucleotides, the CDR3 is TGTGCCAGCAGTTTAAAGGGACTAGCGGGGGGGATGGAGACCCAGTACTTC. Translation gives CASSLKGLAGGMETQYF.

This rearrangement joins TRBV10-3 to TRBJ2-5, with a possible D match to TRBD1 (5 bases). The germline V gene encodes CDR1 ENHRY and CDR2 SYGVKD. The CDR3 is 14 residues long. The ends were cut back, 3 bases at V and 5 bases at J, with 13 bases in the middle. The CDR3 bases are TGTGCCATCAGTGATGACAGCTTGGGGGAGACCCAGTACTTC. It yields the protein CAISDDSLGETQYF.

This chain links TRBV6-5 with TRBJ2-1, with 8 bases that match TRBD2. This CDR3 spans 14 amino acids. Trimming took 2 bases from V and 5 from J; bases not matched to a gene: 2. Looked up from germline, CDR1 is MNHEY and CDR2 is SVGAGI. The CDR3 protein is CASSYGGGNNEQFF. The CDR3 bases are TGTGCCAGCAGTTACGGCGGGGGGAACAATGAGCAGTTCTTC.

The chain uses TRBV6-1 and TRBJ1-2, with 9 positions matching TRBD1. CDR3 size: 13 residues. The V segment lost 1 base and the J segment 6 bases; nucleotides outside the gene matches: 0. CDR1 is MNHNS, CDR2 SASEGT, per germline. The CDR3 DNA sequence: TGTGCCAGCAGTGAAGGACAGGGGGATGGCTACACCTTC. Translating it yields CASSEGQGDGYTF.

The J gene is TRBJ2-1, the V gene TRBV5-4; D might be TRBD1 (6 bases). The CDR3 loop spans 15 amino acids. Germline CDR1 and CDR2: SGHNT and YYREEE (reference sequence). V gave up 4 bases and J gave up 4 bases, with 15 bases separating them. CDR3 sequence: CASSPGAGDYNEQFF. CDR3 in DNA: TGTGCCAGCAGCCCCGGGGCAGGGGATTACAATGAGCAGTTCTTC. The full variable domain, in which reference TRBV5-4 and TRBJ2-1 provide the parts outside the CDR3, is ETGVTQSPTHLIKTRGQQVTLRCSSQSGHNTVSWYQQALGQGPQFIFQYYREEENGRGNFPPRFSGLQFPNYSSELNVNALELDDSALYLCASSPGAGDYNEQFFGPGTRLTVL.

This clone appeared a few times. CDR3 amino acids: CASSQDPVNQPQHF. In nucleotides, the CDR3 is TGCGCCAGCAGCCAAGATCCTGTCAATCAGCCCCAGCATTTT. The chain employs TRBV4-1 and TRBJ1-5; no definite D call. The CDR3 has 14 residues. Trimming stripped 0 bases from V and 3 bases from J, with 6 bases between. Germline V gene sequence: CDR1 MGHRA, CDR2 YSYEKL.

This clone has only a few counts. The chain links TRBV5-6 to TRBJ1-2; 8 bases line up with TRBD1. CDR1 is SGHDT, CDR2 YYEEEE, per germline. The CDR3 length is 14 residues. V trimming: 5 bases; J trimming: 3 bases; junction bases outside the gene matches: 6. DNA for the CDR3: TGTGCCAGCAGTTCCGCAGGGGGCGACTATGGCTACACCTTC. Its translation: CASSSAGGDYGYTF.

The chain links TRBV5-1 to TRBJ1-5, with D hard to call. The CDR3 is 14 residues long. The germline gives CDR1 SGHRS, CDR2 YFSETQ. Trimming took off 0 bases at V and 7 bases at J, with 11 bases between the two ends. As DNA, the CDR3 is TGCGCCAGCAGCTTGGCGACCCCAGGCCAGCCCCAGCATTTT. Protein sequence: CASSLATPGQPQHF. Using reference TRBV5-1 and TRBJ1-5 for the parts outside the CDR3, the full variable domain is KAGVTQTPRYLIKTRGQQVTLSCSPISGHRSVSWYQQTPGQGLQFLFEYFSETQRNKGNFPGRFSGRQFSNSRSEMNVSTLELGDSALYLCASSLATPGQPQHFGDGTRLSIL.

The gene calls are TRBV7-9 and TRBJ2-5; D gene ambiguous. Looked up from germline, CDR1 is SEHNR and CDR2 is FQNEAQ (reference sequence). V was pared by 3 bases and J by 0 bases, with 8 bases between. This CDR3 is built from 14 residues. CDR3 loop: CASSLFVDQETQYF. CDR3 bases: TGTGCCAGCAGCTTGTTTGTAGACCAAGAGACCCAGTACTTC.

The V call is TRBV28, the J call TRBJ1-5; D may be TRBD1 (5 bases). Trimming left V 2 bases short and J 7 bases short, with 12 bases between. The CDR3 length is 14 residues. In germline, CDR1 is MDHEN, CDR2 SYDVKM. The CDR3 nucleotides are TGTGCCAGCAGTTTAAGGGGCGCAGAGCAGCCCCAGCATTTT. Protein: CASSLRGAEQPQHF.

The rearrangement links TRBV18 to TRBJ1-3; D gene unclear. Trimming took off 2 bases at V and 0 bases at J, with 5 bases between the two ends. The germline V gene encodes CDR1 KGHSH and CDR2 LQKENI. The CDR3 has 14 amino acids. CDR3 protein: CASSPLFSGNTIYF. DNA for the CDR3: TGTGCCAGCTCACCATTATTCTCTGGAAACACCATATATTTT.

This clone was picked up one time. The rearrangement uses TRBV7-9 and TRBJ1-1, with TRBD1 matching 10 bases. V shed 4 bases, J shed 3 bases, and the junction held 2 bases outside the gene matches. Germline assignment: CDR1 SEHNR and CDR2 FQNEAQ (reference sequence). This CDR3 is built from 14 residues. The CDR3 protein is CASSSGQGDTEAFF. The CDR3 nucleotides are TGTGCCAGCAGCTCCGGACAGGGGGACACTGAAGCTTTCTTT.

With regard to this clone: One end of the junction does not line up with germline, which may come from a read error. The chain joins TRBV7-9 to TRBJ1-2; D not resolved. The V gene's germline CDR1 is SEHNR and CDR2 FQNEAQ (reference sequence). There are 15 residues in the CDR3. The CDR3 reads CASSLANTENYGYTF. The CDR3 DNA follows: TGTGCCAGCAGCCTAGCGAATACAGAGAACTATGGCTACACCTTC. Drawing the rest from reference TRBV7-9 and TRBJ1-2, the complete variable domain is DTGVSQNPRHKITKRGQNVTFRCDPISEHNRLYWYRQTLGQGPEFLTYFQNEAQLEKSRLLSDRFSAERPKGSFSTLEIQRTEQGDSAMYLCASSLANTENYGYTFGSGTRLTVV.

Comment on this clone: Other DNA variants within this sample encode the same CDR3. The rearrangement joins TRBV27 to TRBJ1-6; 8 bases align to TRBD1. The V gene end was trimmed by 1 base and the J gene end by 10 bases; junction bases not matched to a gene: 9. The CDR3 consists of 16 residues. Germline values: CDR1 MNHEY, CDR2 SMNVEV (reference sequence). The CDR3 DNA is TGTGCCAGCAGTTTATGGCCAGGGGGCATGTGGTCACCCCTCCACTTT. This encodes CASSLWPGGMWSPLHF.

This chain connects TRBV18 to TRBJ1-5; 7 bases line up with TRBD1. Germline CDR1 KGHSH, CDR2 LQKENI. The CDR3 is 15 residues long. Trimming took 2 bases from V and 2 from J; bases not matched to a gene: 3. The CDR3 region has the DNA TGTGCCAGCTCACCATCAGGGGGACGCAATCAGCCCCAGCATTTT. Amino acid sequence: CASSPSGGRNQPQHF.

This CDR3 is CASSSKTGSGEKLFF. The CDR3 DNA follows: TGTGCCAGCAGCTCAAAGACAGGGTCCGGGGAAAAACTGTTTTTT. The chain is built from TRBV13 and TRBJ1-4; 7 nucleotides line up with TRBD1. J was trimmed by 8 bases and V by 4 bases; bases with no gene match: 10. In germline, CDR1 is PRHDT, CDR2 FYEKMQ (reference sequence). The CDR3 is 15 amino acids.

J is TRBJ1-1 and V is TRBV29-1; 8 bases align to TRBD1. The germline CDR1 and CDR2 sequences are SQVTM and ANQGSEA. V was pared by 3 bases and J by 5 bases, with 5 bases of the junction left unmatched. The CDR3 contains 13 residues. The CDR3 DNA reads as TGCAGCGTTGAGAGCACAGGGGGAACTGAAGCTTTCTTT. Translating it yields CSVESTGGTEAFF.

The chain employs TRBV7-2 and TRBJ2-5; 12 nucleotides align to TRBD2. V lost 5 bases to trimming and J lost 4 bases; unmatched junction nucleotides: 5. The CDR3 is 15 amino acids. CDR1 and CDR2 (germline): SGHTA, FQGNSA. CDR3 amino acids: CASSPSGGAGETQYF. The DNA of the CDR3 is TGTGCCAGCAGCCCTAGCGGGGGGGCCGGAGAGACCCAGTACTTC.

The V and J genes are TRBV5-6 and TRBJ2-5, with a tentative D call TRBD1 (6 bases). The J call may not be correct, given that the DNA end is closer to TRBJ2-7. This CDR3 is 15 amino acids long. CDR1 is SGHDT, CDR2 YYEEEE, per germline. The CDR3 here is CASSLWGPLSYEQYF. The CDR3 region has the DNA TGTGCCAGCAGCTTGTGGGGGCCCCTGTCCTACGAGCAGTACTTC.

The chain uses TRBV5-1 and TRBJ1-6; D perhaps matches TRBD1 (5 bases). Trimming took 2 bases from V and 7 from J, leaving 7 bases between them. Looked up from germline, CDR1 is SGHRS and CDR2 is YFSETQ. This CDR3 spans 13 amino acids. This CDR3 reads CASSLGVNSPLHF. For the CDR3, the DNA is TGCGCCAGCAGCTTAGGGGTAAATTCACCCCTCCACTTT.

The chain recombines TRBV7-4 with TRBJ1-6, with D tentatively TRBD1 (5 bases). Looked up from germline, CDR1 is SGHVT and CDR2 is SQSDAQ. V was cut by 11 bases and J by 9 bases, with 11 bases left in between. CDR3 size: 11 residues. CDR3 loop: CAPTGGSPLHF. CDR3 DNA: TGTGCCCCGACCGGGGGTTCACCCCTCCACTTT. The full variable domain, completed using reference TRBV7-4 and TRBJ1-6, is GAGVSQSPRYKVAKRGRDVALRCDSISGHVTLYWYRQTLGQGSEVLTYSQSDAQRDKSGRPSGRFSAERPERSVSTLKIQRTEQGDSAVYLCAPTGGSPLHFGNGTRLTVT.

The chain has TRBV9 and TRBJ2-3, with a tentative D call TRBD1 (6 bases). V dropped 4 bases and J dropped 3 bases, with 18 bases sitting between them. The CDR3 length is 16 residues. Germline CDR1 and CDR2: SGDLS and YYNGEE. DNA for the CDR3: TGTGCCAGCAGCCTCTTCGGGACACGAACTACAGATACGCAGTATTTT. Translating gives CASSLFGTRTTDTQYF.

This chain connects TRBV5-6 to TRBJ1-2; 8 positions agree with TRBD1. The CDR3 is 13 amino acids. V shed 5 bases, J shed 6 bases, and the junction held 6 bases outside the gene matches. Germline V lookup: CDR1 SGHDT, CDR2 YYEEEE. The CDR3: CASSTGGWDGYTF. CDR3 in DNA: TGTGCCAGCAGTACAGGGGGTTGGGATGGCTACACCTTC. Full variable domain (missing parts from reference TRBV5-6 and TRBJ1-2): DAGVTQSPTHLIKTRGQQVTLRCSPKSGHDTVSWYQQALGQGPQFIFQYYEEEERQRGNFPDRFSGHQFPNYSSELNVNALLLGDSALYLCASSTGGWDGYTFGSGTRLTVV.

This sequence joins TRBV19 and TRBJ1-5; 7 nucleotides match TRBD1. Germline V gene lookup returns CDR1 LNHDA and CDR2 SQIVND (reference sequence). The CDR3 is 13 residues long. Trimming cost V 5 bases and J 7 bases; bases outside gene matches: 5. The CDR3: CASSDRVRQPQHF. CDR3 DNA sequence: TGTGCCAGTAGTGACAGGGTCCGCCAGCCCCAGCATTTT.

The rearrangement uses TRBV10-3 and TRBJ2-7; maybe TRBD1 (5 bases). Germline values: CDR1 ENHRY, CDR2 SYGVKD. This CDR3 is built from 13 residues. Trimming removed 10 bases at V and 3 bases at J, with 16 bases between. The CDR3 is CATMGEGDYEQYF. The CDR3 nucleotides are TGTGCCACCATGGGTGAAGGGGACTACGAGCAGTACTTC.

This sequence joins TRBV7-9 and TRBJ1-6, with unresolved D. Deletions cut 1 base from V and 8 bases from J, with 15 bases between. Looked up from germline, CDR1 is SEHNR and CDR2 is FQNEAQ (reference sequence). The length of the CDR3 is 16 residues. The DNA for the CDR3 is TGTGCCAGCAGCTTAGGGGCTGGGCAAGTTGATTCACCCCTCCACTTT. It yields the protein CASSLGAGQVDSPLHF.

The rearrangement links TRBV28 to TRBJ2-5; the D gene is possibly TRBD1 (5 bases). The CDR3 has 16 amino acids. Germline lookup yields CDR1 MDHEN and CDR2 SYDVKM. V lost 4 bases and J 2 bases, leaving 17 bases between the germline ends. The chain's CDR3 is CASSWGTLDIQETQYF. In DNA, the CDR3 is TGTGCCAGCAGTTGGGGCACCTTAGACATTCAAGAGACCCAGTACTTC. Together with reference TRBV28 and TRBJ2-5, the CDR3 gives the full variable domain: DVKVTQSSRYLVKRTGEKVFLECVQDMDHENMFWYRQDPGLGLRLIYFSYDVKMKEKGDIPEGYSVSREKKERFSLILESASTNQTSMYLCASSWGTLDIQETQYFGPGTRLLVL.

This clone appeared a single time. Here the CDR3 DNA reads TGTGCCAGCAGGAGAGGGATAGACCTCACTGAAGCTTTCTTT. Translated, it gives CASRRGIDLTEAFF. The chain has TRBV2 and TRBJ1-1; D is unclear. The germline V and J ends were trimmed by 6 bases and 4 bases, with 15 bases remaining between them. CDR1 is SNHLY, CDR2 FYNNEI, per germline. This CDR3 region has 14 residues.

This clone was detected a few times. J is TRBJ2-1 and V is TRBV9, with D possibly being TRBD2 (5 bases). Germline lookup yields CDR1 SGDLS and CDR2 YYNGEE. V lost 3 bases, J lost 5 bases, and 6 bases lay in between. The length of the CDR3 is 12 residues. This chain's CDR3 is CASSGRDNEQFF. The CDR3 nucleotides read TGTGCCAGCAGCGGGCGGGACAATGAGCAGTTCTTC.

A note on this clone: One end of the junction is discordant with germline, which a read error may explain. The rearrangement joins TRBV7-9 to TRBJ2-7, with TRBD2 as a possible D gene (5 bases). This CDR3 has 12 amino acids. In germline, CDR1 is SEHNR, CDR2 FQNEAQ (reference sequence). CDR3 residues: CASSDLEGFCIF. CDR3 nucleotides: TGTGCCAGCAGTGACCTTGAGGGTTTCTGTATCTTC. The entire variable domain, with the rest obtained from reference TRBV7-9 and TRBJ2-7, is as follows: DTGVSQNPRHKITKRGQNVTFRCDPISEHNRLYWYRQTLGQGPEFLTYFQNEAQLEKSRLLSDRFSAERPKGSFSTLEIQRTEQGDSAMYLCASSDLEGFCIFGPGTRLTVT.